What follows is one T cell receptor beta chain and its context. The clone's antigen remains unknown. Base qualities are not recorded, but no much larger clone differs from it by a single base. This specimen belongs to a study of response to subunit inactivated influenza vaccine (dated by TCRdb to between 2018 and 2020). Regarding the research as a whole: The study used deep quantitative T cell receptor repertoire profiling to track responses to a trivalent subunit inactivated influenza vaccine. What the work shows at the level of the full study, not this receptor alone: It was suggested by the authors that each seasonal influenza vaccination may recruit only a limited number of new T cells.

V is clipped by 1 base and J by 0 bases, and the sequence between their germline boundaries is 13 bases long. Per the germline V gene, MNHEY is the CDR1 and SVGAGI is the CDR2. From the cysteine through the phenylalanine, the CDR3 covers 16 amino acids. This entry keeps only the CDR3 DNA: 48 bases, framed from base 1. The library came from RT-PCR. For sequencing, an Illumina HiSeq 2500 was employed. The public reads were quality trimmed at Q25 with fastp and then assembled into clones with MiXCR by TCRdb, keeping productive beta chains. Each entry is one CDR3 protein sequence, shown with its most common DNA and genes. The table for this sample lists approximately 700,000 distinct CDR3 sequences; 15% to 19% of them were counted only once. Around 10% of the sample belongs to the ten largest clones.

The chain is encoded by TRBV6-5 joined to TRBJ2-7; perhaps TRBD2 is the D gene, with 5 bases matching. This clonotype was obtained from a man in his fifties who received an inactivated influenza vaccine. Donor details come from another sample of the same person, matched by shared clones. The sample in question was PBMCs from blood, obtained roughly 13 days after vaccination. Read as DNA, the sequence is TGTGCCAGCAGTTACTTCTATTTGGGGAGCTCCTACGAGCAGTACTTC. It codes for CASSYFYLGSSYEQYF.